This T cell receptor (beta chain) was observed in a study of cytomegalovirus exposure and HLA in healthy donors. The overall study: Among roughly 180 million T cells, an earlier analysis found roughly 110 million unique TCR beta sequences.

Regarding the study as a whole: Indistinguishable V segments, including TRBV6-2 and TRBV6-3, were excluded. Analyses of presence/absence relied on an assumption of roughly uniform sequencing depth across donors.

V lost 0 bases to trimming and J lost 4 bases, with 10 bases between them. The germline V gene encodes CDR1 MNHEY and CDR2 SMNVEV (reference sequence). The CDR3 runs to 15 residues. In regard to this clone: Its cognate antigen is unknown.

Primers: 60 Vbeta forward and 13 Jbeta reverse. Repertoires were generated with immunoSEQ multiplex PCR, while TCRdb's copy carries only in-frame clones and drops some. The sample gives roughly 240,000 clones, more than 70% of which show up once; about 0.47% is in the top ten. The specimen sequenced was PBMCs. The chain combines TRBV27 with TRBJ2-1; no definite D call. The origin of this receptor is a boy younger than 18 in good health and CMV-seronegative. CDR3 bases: TGTGCCAGCAGTTTATCTTCGTTCCCTTACAATGAGCAGTTCTTC. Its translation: CASSLSSFPYNEQFF.